This TCR beta chain was retrieved from a study of blood T cell repertoires in COVID-19. As for the study in general: From the United States, Italy and Spain came samples of acute and convalescent COVID-19.

This table comes from immunoSEQ multiplex PCR, and its TCRdb copy is limited to in-frame clones, with some not included. Seen here are about 200,000 clones, approximately 86% observed once, and the top ten hold roughly 5%. CDR1 is SGHDT, CDR2 YYEEEE, per germline. Germline trimming cut 2 bases from V and 6 bases from J; bases unmatched to any gene: 3. This CDR3 contains 13 residues. The study recruited people aged about 18 to 95 years across approximately 23 US areas. Participants had their cohort set by participant-reported clinical history. The J gene is TRBJ2-7, the V gene TRBV5-6; TRBD1 matches 9 bases. The receptor comes from a woman aged 60-75 years with acute COVID-19. Specimen: PBMCs or T cells enriched from blood (not recorded which). The CDR3 here is CASSFGTGIEQYF. As DNA, the CDR3 is TGTGCCAGCAGCTTCGGGACAGGGATCGAGCAGTACTTC.